This is a list of T cell receptor beta chains from one sample in a study of regulatory T cells in long-lasting Graves disease. TCRdb reprocessed the multiplex PCR reads with MiXCR, giving one entry per CDR3 protein. The sample lists approximately 690,000 distinct CDR3 sequences, 30% occurring once. The starting material was peripheral blood mononuclear cells (PBMCs), obtained when the disease was refractory, from a patient treated with antithyroid drugs. These receptors all stem from a female donor with Graves disease. Both conserved end residues are part of each CDR3. Each record gives: clone size, D gene, V gene, J gene, CDR3 DNA, CDR3 protein. A D gene is named only where the DNA matches it firmly. The size entry is marked missing in some rows and otherwise reads once, few, many or a size class.

abundance: -
d_gene: -
v_gene: TRBV19
j_gene: TRBJ1-1
CDR3nt: TGTGCCAGTAGTACCCGTTTGGGACAGAACACTGAAGCTTTCTTT
CDR3aa: CASSTRLGQNTEAFF

abundance: -
d_gene: TRBD1
v_gene: TRBV7-2
j_gene: TRBJ2-7
CDR3nt: TGTGCCAGCAGCCCAAACTTATCCCGGGACAGCTCCTACGAGCAGTACTTC
CDR3aa: CASSPNLSRDSSYEQYF

abundance: few
d_gene: -
v_gene: TRBV12-3/TRBV12-4
j_gene: TRBJ1-6
CDR3nt: TGTGCCAGCAGTTTCGGTTCACCCCTCCACTTT
CDR3aa: CASSFGSPLHF

abundance: -
d_gene: -
v_gene: TRBV5-6
j_gene: TRBJ2-1
CDR3nt: TGTGCCAGCAGCTTCCAGGGTAATGAGCAGTTCTTC
CDR3aa: CASSFQGNEQFF

abundance: many
d_gene: -
v_gene: TRBV6-1
j_gene: TRBJ1-2
CDR3nt: TGTGCCAGCAGGCCCTACGTCCCAGACACGGGCTACACCTTC
CDR3aa: CASRPYVPDTGYTF

abundance: -
d_gene: -
v_gene: TRBV6-2/TRBV6-3
j_gene: TRBJ1-3
CDR3nt: TGTGCCACTTCCCGGGAGCAGGGAAGCTTCTCTGGAAACACCATATATTTT
CDR3aa: CATSREQGSFSGNTIYF

abundance: few
d_gene: -
v_gene: TRBV6-5
j_gene: TRBJ2-2
CDR3nt: TGTGCCAGCAGTTATAACAGGGGAGGAGGCACCGGGGAGCTGTTTTTT
CDR3aa: CASSYNRGGGTGELFF

abundance: -
d_gene: TRBD1
v_gene: TRBV5-4
j_gene: TRBJ2-7
CDR3nt: TGTGCCAGCAGCTACCCCGGGACAGGGGCATACGAGCAGTACTTC
CDR3aa: CASSYPGTGAYEQYF

abundance: -
d_gene: TRBD1
v_gene: TRBV20-1
j_gene: TRBJ2-4
CDR3nt: TGCAGTGCTCGAGGACAGGGAGAAAACATTCAGTACTTC
CDR3aa: CSARGQGENIQYF

abundance: few
d_gene: TRBD1
v_gene: TRBV12-3/TRBV12-4
j_gene: TRBJ1-1
CDR3nt: TGTGCCAGCAGCCCTCGACAGGGGGCCCTAACTTTCTTT
CDR3aa: CASSPRQGALTFF

abundance: few
d_gene: -
v_gene: TRBV28
j_gene: TRBJ2-7
CDR3nt: TGTGCCAGCAGTCCAACAGAGGAATCCTACGAGCAGTACTTC
CDR3aa: CASSPTEESYEQYF

abundance: few
d_gene: -
v_gene: TRBV2
j_gene: TRBJ2-7
CDR3nt: TGTGCCAGCAGTACCGGGACCTCGGGGGAGCAGTACTTC
CDR3aa: CASSTGTSGEQYF

abundance: few
d_gene: -
v_gene: TRBV15
j_gene: TRBJ1-5
CDR3nt: TGTGCCACCAGCAGCTCGGTCAGCAATCAGCCCCAGCATTTT
CDR3aa: CATSSSVSNQPQHF

abundance: -
d_gene: -
v_gene: TRBV10-1
j_gene: TRBJ1-4
CDR3nt: TGCGCCAGCCCCGGCCGGGACAAATTGGGAAAACTGTTTTTT
CDR3aa: CASPGRDKLGKLFF

abundance: -
d_gene: -
v_gene: TRBV28
j_gene: TRBJ1-3
CDR3nt: TGTGCCAGCAGCGGACCTCTAGGGAACACCATATATTTT
CDR3aa: CASSGPLGNTIYF

abundance: few
d_gene: TRBD1
v_gene: TRBV2
j_gene: TRBJ1-1
CDR3nt: TGTGCCAGCAGACCGGGACAGGGAGGAGGGATTGAAGCTTTCTTT
CDR3aa: CASRPGQGGGIEAFF

abundance: -
d_gene: -
v_gene: TRBV20-1
j_gene: TRBJ2-4
CDR3nt: TGCAGTGCTACCACTGGGATGTACATTCAGTACTTC
CDR3aa: CSATTGMYIQYF

abundance: -
d_gene: -
v_gene: TRBV2
j_gene: TRBJ2-6
CDR3nt: TGTGCCAGCAAGGGAATCTCTGGGGCCAACGTCCTGACTTTC
CDR3aa: CASKGISGANVLTF

abundance: -
d_gene: TRBD2
v_gene: TRBV5-1
j_gene: TRBJ2-7
CDR3nt: TGCGCCAGCAGACTAGCGGGGCGAACCTACGAGCAGTACTTC
CDR3aa: CASRLAGRTYEQYF

abundance: once
d_gene: TRBD1
v_gene: TRBV11-2
j_gene: TRBJ2-7
CDR3nt: TGTGCCAGCAGCTCGGCGCTTACCGGGACAGTCCACTACGAGCAGTACTTC
CDR3aa: CASSSALTGTVHYEQYF

abundance: -
d_gene: -
v_gene: TRBV6-5
j_gene: TRBJ1-1
CDR3nt: TGTGCCAGCAGTTACGGGGTGTATGGGACCGAAGCTTTCTTT
CDR3aa: CASSYGVYGTEAFF

abundance: -
d_gene: -
v_gene: TRBV9
j_gene: TRBJ2-5
CDR3nt: TGTGCCAGCAGCGTAGTGGATTTTGGGGAGACCCAGTACTTC
CDR3aa: CASSVVDFGETQYF

abundance: few
d_gene: -
v_gene: TRBV6-2/TRBV6-3
j_gene: TRBJ1-6
CDR3nt: TGTGCCAGCAGTTACCAGGAGGATCATTTCTCACCCCTCCACTTT
CDR3aa: CASSYQEDHFSPLHF

abundance: -
d_gene: -
v_gene: TRBV30
j_gene: TRBJ1-4
CDR3nt: TGTGCCTGGAGTACGACAGCCAGGAATGAAAAACTGTTTTTT
CDR3aa: CAWSTTARNEKLFF

abundance: -
d_gene: -
v_gene: TRBV12-3/TRBV12-4
j_gene: TRBJ2-7
CDR3nt: TGTGCCAGCAGCATGGGGGGCTACGAGCAGTACTTC
CDR3aa: CASSMGGYEQYF

abundance: many
d_gene: -
v_gene: TRBV28
j_gene: TRBJ1-1
CDR3nt: TGTGCCAGCAGTCCTCGGAGGGACACTGAAGCTTTCTTT
CDR3aa: CASSPRRDTEAFF

abundance: few
d_gene: -
v_gene: TRBV5-1
j_gene: TRBJ1-1
CDR3nt: TGCGCCAGCAGCTTGAATGGGGGCCCACCTGAAGCTTTCTTT
CDR3aa: CASSLNGGPPEAFF

abundance: -
d_gene: -
v_gene: TRBV25-1
j_gene: TRBJ2-5
CDR3nt: TGTGCCAGCAGTGAATGGGGAGCGGGAGAGACCCAGTACTTC
CDR3aa: CASSEWGAGETQYF

abundance: -
d_gene: -
v_gene: TRBV7-2
j_gene: TRBJ1-4
CDR3nt: TGTGCCAGCAGCTCCAATCTCGGGACGAGTGAAAAACTGTTTTTT
CDR3aa: CASSSNLGTSEKLFF

abundance: few
d_gene: -
v_gene: TRBV9
j_gene: TRBJ1-3
CDR3nt: TGTGCCAGCAGCGTAGAAAGTGTCTCCGGAAACACCATATATTTT
CDR3aa: CASSVESVSGNTIYF

abundance: few
d_gene: -
v_gene: TRBV4-1
j_gene: TRBJ1-4
CDR3nt: TGCGCCAGCAGCCAAGTTGGGTTATCTAATGAAAAACTGTTTTTT
CDR3aa: CASSQVGLSNEKLFF

abundance: -
d_gene: -
v_gene: TRBV20-1
j_gene: TRBJ1-5
CDR3nt: TGCAGTGCTAGACCCCTGGGGGACGTCGGGGTCTATAGCAATCAGCCCCAGCATTTT
CDR3aa: CSARPLGDVGVYSNQPQHF

abundance: -
d_gene: -
v_gene: TRBV20-1
j_gene: TRBJ1-5
CDR3nt: TGCAGTGCTAGAGAGGTTTCGGGCAATCAGCCCCAGCATTTT
CDR3aa: CSAREVSGNQPQHF

abundance: few
d_gene: -
v_gene: TRBV20-1
j_gene: TRBJ2-7
CDR3nt: TGCAGTGCTACGGACTATTACGAGCAGTACTTC
CDR3aa: CSATDYYEQYF

abundance: -
d_gene: -
v_gene: TRBV27
j_gene: TRBJ1-5
CDR3nt: TGTGCCAGCACCCGCACAGGGCCTGGTCAGCCCCAGCATTTT
CDR3aa: CASTRTGPGQPQHF

abundance: -
d_gene: -
v_gene: TRBV2
j_gene: TRBJ2-7
CDR3nt: TGTGCCAGCAGCCAAAGCGGGCCCACCTACGAGCAGTACTTC
CDR3aa: CASSQSGPTYEQYF

abundance: -
d_gene: -
v_gene: TRBV20-1
j_gene: TRBJ1-5
CDR3nt: TGCAGTGCTTGGGGTGACTATAGCAATCAGCCCCAGCATTTT
CDR3aa: CSAWGDYSNQPQHF

abundance: -
d_gene: -
v_gene: TRBV5-6
j_gene: TRBJ1-1
CDR3nt: TGTGCCAGCAGCCGCATGGGGGGGAACACTGAAGCTTTCTTT
CDR3aa: CASSRMGGNTEAFF

abundance: few
d_gene: -
v_gene: TRBV5-1
j_gene: TRBJ1-1
CDR3nt: TGCGCCAGCAGCCGATTCCGGACAGAGAACACTGAAGCTTTCTTT
CDR3aa: CASSRFRTENTEAFF

abundance: -
d_gene: -
v_gene: TRBV7-2
j_gene: TRBJ2-5
CDR3nt: TGTGCCAGCACCCTGGGGCAGGGTGGCTATCGGGAGACCCAGTACTTC
CDR3aa: CASTLGQGGYRETQYF

abundance: -
d_gene: -
v_gene: TRBV7-9
j_gene: TRBJ1-2
CDR3nt: TGTGCCAGCAGCTTAGATACCAGGGGCTATGGCTACACCTTC
CDR3aa: CASSLDTRGYGYTF

abundance: few
d_gene: TRBD2
v_gene: TRBV5-1
j_gene: TRBJ2-7
CDR3nt: TGCGCCAGCACTAAAGCCCCGGGAGGGCCGAGGGAGCAGTACTTC
CDR3aa: CASTKAPGGPREQYF

abundance: many
d_gene: -
v_gene: TRBV6-5
j_gene: TRBJ1-2
CDR3nt: TGTGCCAGCAGTTACGCCACAACGGATGGCTACACCTTC
CDR3aa: CASSYATTDGYTF

abundance: many
d_gene: TRBD1
v_gene: TRBV12-3/TRBV12-4
j_gene: TRBJ1-1
CDR3nt: TGTGCCAGCACCTCGACAGGGGCGTACGCTGAAGCTTTCTTT
CDR3aa: CASTSTGAYAEAFF

abundance: few
d_gene: TRBD1
v_gene: TRBV18
j_gene: TRBJ1-5
CDR3nt: TGTGCCAGCTCACTAAGCAGGGGGACGGGGTTTCAGCCCCAGCATTTT
CDR3aa: CASSLSRGTGFQPQHF

abundance: -
d_gene: TRBD1
v_gene: TRBV6-5
j_gene: TRBJ2-7
CDR3nt: TGTGCCAGCAGTTACCGGACAGGGTCGCACGAGCAGTACTTC
CDR3aa: CASSYRTGSHEQYF

abundance: -
d_gene: -
v_gene: TRBV28
j_gene: TRBJ1-1
CDR3nt: TGTGCCAGCAGAGCTATGGAAACTGAAGCTTTCTTT
CDR3aa: CASRAMETEAFF